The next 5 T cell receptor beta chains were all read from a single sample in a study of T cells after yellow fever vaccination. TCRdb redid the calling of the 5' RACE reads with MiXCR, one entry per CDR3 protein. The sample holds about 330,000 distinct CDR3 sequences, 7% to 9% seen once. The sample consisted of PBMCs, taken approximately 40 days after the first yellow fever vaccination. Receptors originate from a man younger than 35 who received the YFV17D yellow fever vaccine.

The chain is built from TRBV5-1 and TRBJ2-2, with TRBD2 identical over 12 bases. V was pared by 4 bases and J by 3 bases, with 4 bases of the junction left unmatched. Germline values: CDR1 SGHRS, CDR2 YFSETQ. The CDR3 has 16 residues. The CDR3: CASSLTSGGHTGELFF. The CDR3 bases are TGCGCCAGCAGCCTGACTAGCGGGGGCCACACCGGGGAGCTGTTTTTT.

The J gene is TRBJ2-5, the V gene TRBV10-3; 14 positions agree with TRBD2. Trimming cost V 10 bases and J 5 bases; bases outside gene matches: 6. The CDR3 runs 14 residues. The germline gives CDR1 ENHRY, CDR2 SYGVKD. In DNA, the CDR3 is TGTGCCACGACTAGCGGGGGGGCCGGGGAGACCCAGTACTTC. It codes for CATTSGGAGETQYF.

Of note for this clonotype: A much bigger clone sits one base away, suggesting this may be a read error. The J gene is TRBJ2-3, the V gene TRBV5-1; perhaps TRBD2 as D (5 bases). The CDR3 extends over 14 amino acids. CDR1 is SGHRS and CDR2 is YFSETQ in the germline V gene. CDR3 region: CARSLVASGNTQYF. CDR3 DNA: TGCGCCAGAAGCTTGGTAGCCTCCGGGAATACGCAGTATTTT.

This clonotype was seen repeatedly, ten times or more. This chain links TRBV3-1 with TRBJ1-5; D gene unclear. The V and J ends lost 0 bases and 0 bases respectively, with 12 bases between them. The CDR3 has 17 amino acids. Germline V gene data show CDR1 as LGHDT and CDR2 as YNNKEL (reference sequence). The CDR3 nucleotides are TGTGCCAGCAGCCAAGATTTTAGCAGGTTTAGCAATCAGCCCCAGCATTTT. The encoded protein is CASSQDFSRFSNQPQHF.

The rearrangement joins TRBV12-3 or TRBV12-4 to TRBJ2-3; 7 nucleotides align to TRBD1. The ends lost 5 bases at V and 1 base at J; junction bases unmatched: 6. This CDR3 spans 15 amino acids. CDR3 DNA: TGTGCCAGCAGTGCCGACAGGGCGGGCACAGATACGCAGTATTTT. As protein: CASSADRAGTDTQYF.